The 20 T cell receptor beta chains below come from one sample, sequenced in a study of T-cell reconstitution after alpha-beta-depleted transplantation in children. Unique molecular identifiers tagged the TCRbeta library. TCRdb reprocessed the PCR reads via MiXCR and lists one record per CDR3 protein. The data hold around 200,000 distinct CDR3 sequences, with about 8.4% observed a single time. This specimen was PBMCs, mostly from graft donor cells, taken 360 days after TCRalphabeta/CD19-depleted stem cell transplant. The receptors were gathered from a male patient aged 2-15 years who had a stem cell transplant for acute myeloid leukemia, so the T cells may come from the graft donor.

Many counts were recorded for this clonotype. The V call is TRBV11-2, the J call TRBJ1-2; 8 bases are a match to TRBD1. This CDR3 has 15 amino acids. From germline, CDR1 is SGHAT and CDR2 FQNNGV. Trimming took 3 bases from V and 6 from J; bases not matched to a gene: 9. The CDR3 loop reads CASSFDRGGLNGYTF. Here the CDR3 DNA reads TGTGCCAGCAGCTTCGACAGGGGCGGACTGAATGGCTACACCTTC.

The chain joins TRBV21-1 to TRBJ2-7. TRBV21-1 is designated a pseudogene. The CDR3 loop spans 16 amino acids. The CDR3 sequence: CASSNAIGCWEYEQYV. DNA of the CDR3: TGTGCCAGCAGCAACGCTATTGGATGTTGGGAATACGAGCAGTACGTC.

This clonotype was seen ten or more times. The chain has TRBV5-1 and TRBJ2-5; 8 bases agree with TRBD1. Looked up from germline, CDR1 is SGHRS and CDR2 is YFSETQ. V lost 2 bases, J lost 4 bases, and 4 bases stayed unmatched. The CDR3 loop spans 14 amino acids. CDR3 in amino acids: CASSFSGGVETQYF. CDR3 DNA: TGCGCCAGCAGCTTTTCAGGGGGCGTAGAGACCCAGTACTTC.

This clonotype was observed a handful of times. The rearrangement links TRBV2 to TRBJ2-5; the D call may be TRBD1 or TRBD2 (6 bases each). The germline V gene has CDR1 SNHLY and CDR2 FYNNEI. The CDR3 contains 14 residues. V was cut by 6 bases and J by 5 bases, with 16 bases left in between. The CDR3 DNA sequence: TGTGCCAGCAGCCGGGGGCAAGGCGTGGAGACCCAGTACTTC. Translating gives CASSRGQGVETQYF.

As regards this clonotype: At one of its ends the junction is not consistent with the germline gene, which may arise from a read error. J is TRBJ1-5 and V is TRBV20-1; maybe TRBD1 (5 bases). Germline V lookup: CDR1 DFQATT, CDR2 SNEGSKA (reference sequence). This CDR3 has 15 amino acids. CDR3 sequence: CSARGARRTNRPQHF. CDR3 DNA: TGCAGTGCTAGAGGAGCAAGACGGACAAATCGGCCCCAGCATTTT.

V usage is TRBV19 and J usage is TRBJ2-5, with 7 bases that match TRBD2. The germline V gene has CDR1 LNHDA and CDR2 SQIVND (reference sequence). This CDR3 contains 16 residues. After removal of 5 bases from V and 7 bases from J, the junction contained 16 bases not matched to a gene. The CDR3 DNA follows: TGTGCCAGTAGTCCCTCGGGACTACCGGAGGCGGGGACCCAGTACTTC. It encodes CASSPSGLPEAGTQYF.

The chain is built from TRBV5-1 and TRBJ2-5, with D perhaps being TRBD1 or TRBD2 (5 bases each). The germline V gene has CDR1 SGHRS and CDR2 YFSETQ. The CDR3 loop spans 15 amino acids. Deletions cut 2 bases from V and 2 bases from J, with 13 bases between. This CDR3 is CASSFRAPGQETQYF. CDR3 bases: TGCGCCAGCAGCTTCAGGGCCCCGGGACAAGAGACCCAGTACTTC.

This clonotype was seen at least ten times. This chain uses TRBV12-3 or TRBV12-4 with TRBJ2-7, with 9 positions matching TRBD2. The CDR3 sequence is 14 residues long. V was pared by 3 bases and J by 5 bases, with 5 bases of the junction left unmatched. The CDR3: CASSLAGGPHEQYF. The DNA of the CDR3 is TGTGCCAGCAGTTTGGCGGGAGGGCCCCACGAGCAGTACTTC.

The chain joins TRBV12-3 or TRBV12-4 to TRBJ2-1; TRBD2 matches 10 bases. The CDR3 is 15 amino acids. The CDR3 DNA sequence: TGTACCTTCTGTTTAGCGCTAAGCGGGAGGGGTGAGCAGTTCTTC. Encoded protein: CTFCLALSGRGEQFF.

The V gene is TRBV12-3 or TRBV12-4, the J gene TRBJ2-3; 7 bases match TRBD1. V lost 2 bases to trimming and J lost 5 bases; unmatched junction nucleotides: 10. There are 16 residues in the CDR3. For the CDR3, the DNA is TGTGCCAGCAGTTTATTAGCTAAGACAGGGAGAGATACGCAGTATTTT. It yields the protein CASSLLAKTGRDTQYF.

This sequence joins TRBV10-3 and TRBJ2-7; TRBD1 is a possible D gene (5 bases). There are 14 residues in the CDR3. Trimming removed 6 bases from V and 0 bases from J, with 12 bases in between. The V gene's germline CDR1 is ENHRY and CDR2 SYGVKD. Written as DNA, the CDR3 is TGTGCCATCAGGTCGGCAGGGCACTCCTACGAGCAGTACTTC. This codes for CAIRSAGHSYEQYF.

This sequence joins TRBV14 and TRBJ2-1, with D perhaps given as TRBD1 or TRBD2 (6 bases each). The CDR3 consists of 17 residues. Per germline, CDR1 SGHDN and CDR2 FVKESK. V lost 2 bases and J lost 8, with 22 bases in between. As DNA, the CDR3 is TGTGCCAGCAGCCAATCATTTGGTCTGGGGGGCGAGGATGAGCAGTTCTTC. Amino acid sequence: CASSQSFGLGGEDEQFF.

A few counts support this clonotype. V is TRBV20-1 and J is TRBJ1-6; D perhaps matches TRBD1 (6 bases). From germline, CDR1 is DFQATT and CDR2 SNEGSKA (reference sequence). The CDR3 loop spans 13 amino acids. V was pared by 4 bases and J by 11 bases, with 15 bases between. The CDR3 loop reads CSAKAAGEPPLHF. The CDR3 region has the DNA TGCAGTGCTAAAGCGGCAGGGGAACCACCCCTCCACTTT.

The V gene is TRBV11-2, the J gene TRBJ2-2; D may be TRBD2 (7 bases). This CDR3 has 16 amino acids. The V end lost 2 bases, the J end lost 2 bases, and 12 bases lay between the germline ends. CDR1 SGHAT and CDR2 FQNNGV come from the germline V gene. CDR3: CASSLRGGVNTGELFF. DNA for the CDR3: TGTGCCAGCAGCTTAAGGGGGGGGGTCAACACCGGGGAGCTGTTTTTT.

There are many counts of this clonotype. The chain uses TRBV20-1 and TRBJ1-5, with a weak D call TRBD1 (5 bases). V was pared by 3 bases and J by 5 bases, with 8 bases between. Germline V lookup: CDR1 DFQATT, CDR2 SNEGSKA (reference sequence). This CDR3 spans 12 amino acids. The CDR3 sequence is CSARGLYQPQHF. In DNA, the CDR3 is TGCAGTGCTAGGGGACTTTATCAGCCCCAGCATTTT.

This clonotype was picked up one time. The rearrangement links TRBV12-3 or TRBV12-4 to TRBJ2-3; D is perhaps TRBD2 (6 bases). V lost 6 bases and J lost 6, with 10 bases in between. The CDR3 has 12 residues. CDR3 nucleotides: TGTGCCAGCAGACGACTAGAGGATACGCAGTATTTT. As protein: CASRRLEDTQYF.

The J gene is TRBJ2-7, the V gene TRBV6-1, with D possibly matching TRBD1 (5 bases). V shed 8 bases and J shed 2 bases, with 10 bases lying between them. The CDR3 has 12 amino acids. CDR1 and CDR2 from the germline V gene are MNHNS and SASEGT. CDR3 nucleotides: TGTGCCAGCTGGGCAGGGACCTACGAGCAGTACGTC. Translating gives CASWAGTYEQYV.

The J gene is TRBJ1-1, the V gene TRBV20-1, with D unclear. Germline V CDR1 and CDR2: DFQATT, SNEGSKA (reference sequence). V shed 6 bases and J shed 6 bases, with 14 bases lying between them. The CDR3 sequence is 12 residues long. This CDR3 is CSATDLGPEAFF. The CDR3 DNA reads TGCAGTGCAACGGACCTGGGCCCTGAAGCTTTCTTT.

This clonotype was found a few times. J is TRBJ1-2 and V is TRBV7-3; 7 nucleotides align to TRBD1. V was pared by 5 bases and J by 2 bases, with 8 bases of the junction left unmatched. The CDR3 is made up of 15 amino acids. Germline CDR1 reads SGHTA; CDR2 reads FQGTGA. The CDR3 nucleotides read TGTGCCAGCAGCCCGACGGGAGGGGGCAACTATGGCTACACCTTC. Translation gives CASSPTGGGNYGYTF. The full variable domain, in which reference TRBV7-3 and TRBJ1-2 provide the parts outside the CDR3, is GAGVSQTPSNKVTEKGKYVELRCDPISGHTALYWYRQSLGQGPEFLIYFQGTGAADDSGLPNDRFFAVRPEGSVSTLKIQRTERGDSAVYLCASSPTGGGNYGYTFGSGTRLTVV.

This clonotype occurred many times. This chain joins TRBV11-1 and TRBJ2-2; weak D call: TRBD1 (6 bases). The V end lost 5 bases, the J end lost 5 bases, and 15 bases lay between the germline ends. This CDR3 has 15 amino acids. The germline V gene has CDR1 SGHAT and CDR2 FQDESV (reference sequence). The DNA for the CDR3 is TGTGCCAGCAGCCCTTACAGGGATCCGACCGGGGAGCTGTTTTTT. It specifies CASSPYRDPTGELFF.